These 20 T cell receptor beta chains were sequenced from one sample in a study of OX40 agonist ivuxolimab in advanced cancers. TCRdb's copy holds only in-frame clones and misses some; the assay was immunoSEQ multiplex PCR. The sample carries tens of thousands of clones, around 84% recorded once. The input for sequencing was CD4+ or CD8+ T cells sorted from blood, taken in a trial of the OX40 agonist ivuxolimab. The receptors shown here come from an adult with an advanced solid tumor such as melanoma, head and neck, liver or kidney cancer.

This chain links TRBV30 with TRBJ2-5; D uncertain. The CDR3 sequence is 12 residues long. V was trimmed by 0 bases and J by 4 bases, leaving 6 bases between them. The germline CDR1 and CDR2 sequences are GTSNPN and SVGIG (reference sequence). DNA of the CDR3: TGTGCCTGGAGTGTGACGACAGAGACCCAGTACTTC. Protein: CAWSVTTETQYF. Full variable domain (missing parts from reference TRBV30 and TRBJ2-5): SQTIHQWPATLVQPVGSPLSLECTVEGTSNPNLYWYRQAAGRGLQLLFYSVGIGQISSEVPQNLSASRPQDRQFILSSKKLLLSDSGFYLCAWSVTTETQYFGPGTRLLVL.

V is TRBV5-5 and J is TRBJ1-4; 7 bases align to TRBD1. Germline assignment: CDR1 SGHKS and CDR2 YYEKEE (reference sequence). The CDR3 is 15 amino acids. With V trimmed by 3 bases and J by 8 bases, 10 bases remained unmatched. CDR3: CASSYRAGGAEKLFF. Written as DNA, the CDR3 is TGTGCCAGCAGCTATAGGGCAGGGGGGGCCGAAAAACTGTTTTTT.

This clone turned up a few times. Other DNA sequences within the sample encode an identical CDR3. The chain joins TRBV18 to TRBJ1-5; D is ambiguous. Trimming left V 6 bases short and J 0 bases short, with 6 bases between. The CDR3 is 13 residues long. From germline, CDR1 is KGHSH and CDR2 LQKENI. This chain's CDR3 is CASSDYSNQPQHF. DNA of the CDR3: TGTGCCAGCTCGGACTATAGCAATCAGCCCCAGCATTTT.

On this clone itself: One junction end does not reproduce the germline sequence, and a read error may be involved. The CDR3 loop is CASSLGGGLYNEQFF. CDR3 bases: TGTGCTAGCAGCTTAGGGGGGGGCCTTTACAATGAGCAGTTCTTC. V is TRBV7-7 and J is TRBJ2-1, with a tentative D call TRBD2 (7 bases). The CDR3 is 15 amino acids. Germline V gene lookup returns CDR1 SSHAT and CDR2 FNYEAQ (reference sequence).

The rearrangement links TRBV6-1 to TRBJ1-2; no clear D gene. V gave up 5 bases and J gave up 0 bases, with 13 bases separating them. The CDR3 has 15 residues. The germline CDR1 and CDR2 sequences are MNHNS and SASEGT. For the CDR3, the DNA is TGTGCCAGCAGTAGTAGCAGCGCCTCTAACTATGGCTACACCTTC. Translation: CASSSSSASNYGYTF.

The chain links TRBV9 to TRBJ1-2, with a possible D match to TRBD1 (5 bases). The V and J ends lost 4 bases and 5 bases respectively, with 15 bases between them. CDR1 is SGDLS and CDR2 is YYNGEE in the germline V gene. The CDR3 is 14 amino acids. The CDR3, as DNA: TGTGCCAGCAGCCCCCAAGGAGGGGTTTATGGCTACACCTTC. It yields the protein CASSPQGGVYGYTF.

The chain combines TRBV9 with TRBJ2-7; 7 positions match TRBD1. J was trimmed by 3 bases and V by 3 bases; bases with no gene match: 3. The length of the CDR3 is 13 residues. The germline V gene encodes CDR1 SGDLS and CDR2 YYNGEE. CDR3 residues: CASSARGLYEQYF. Here the CDR3 DNA reads TGTGCCAGCAGCGCTAGGGGGCTCTACGAGCAGTACTTC. The whole variable domain, remainder taken from reference TRBV9 and TRBJ2-7, is DSGVTQTPKHLITATGQRVTLRCSPRSGDLSVYWYQQSLDQGLQFLIQYYNGEERAKGNILERFSAQQFPDLHSELNLSSLELGDSALYFCASSARGLYEQYFGPGTRLTVT.

The gene calls are TRBV7-6 and TRBJ1-3; D uncertain. Germline CDR1 and CDR2: SGHVS and FNYEAQ. CDR3 size: 16 residues. With 2 bases removed from V and 0 bases from J, the gap between germline ends came to 11 bases. In DNA form, the CDR3 reads TGTGCCAGCAGCTTAAACCCACCGAGCTCTGGAAACACCATATATTTT. Residues: CASSLNPPSSGNTIYF.

The rearrangement joins TRBV6-5 to TRBJ1-5; D is ambiguous. This CDR3 is built from 14 residues. Trimming cost V 6 bases and J 7 bases, with 16 bases left between them. CDR1 MNHEY and CDR2 SVGAGI come from the germline V gene. CDR3 nucleotide sequence: TGTGCCAGCAGGCTTACAAGGTTGGAACAGCCCCAGCATTTT. Encoded protein: CASRLTRLEQPQHF.

CDR3 protein: CASGYTGELFF. The CDR3 DNA reads as TGTGCCAGTGGGTACACCGGGGAGCTGTTTTTT. The chain carries TRBV19 and TRBJ2-2; D is undetermined. CDR3 length: 11 amino acids. The V end was cut by 8 bases, the J end by 3 bases, with 4 bases between. CDR1 and CDR2 from the germline V gene are LNHDA and SQIVND (reference sequence).

The V gene is TRBV5-1, the J gene TRBJ2-1; D is perhaps TRBD1 (5 bases). V was cut by 0 bases and J by 2 bases, with 15 bases left in between. The germline V gene encodes CDR1 SGHRS and CDR2 YFSETQ. The CDR3 consists of 17 residues. The DNA for the CDR3 is TGCGCCAGCAGCTTGGCCCCGGCAGGGCTAGCCTACAATGAGCAGTTCTTC. Translating gives CASSLAPAGLAYNEQFF.

This chain joins TRBV7-9 and TRBJ2-2, with unresolved D. This CDR3 has 15 residues. Between the trimmed V and J ends, which lost 8 bases and 6 bases, there was a span of 19 bases. Germline lookup yields CDR1 SEHNR and CDR2 FQNEAQ (reference sequence). CDR3 residues: CASALWGYGAGELFF. The CDR3 DNA is TGTGCCAGCGCTTTGTGGGGTTATGGAGCCGGGGAGCTGTTTTTT.

J is TRBJ2-1 and V is TRBV5-6; TRBD2 matches 12 bases. Germline V lookup: CDR1 SGHDT, CDR2 YYEEEE. J was trimmed by 15 bases and V by 5 bases; bases with no gene match: 12. The CDR3 sequence is 14 residues long. CDR3 region: CASSRLAGDLIPFF. CDR3 DNA: TGTGCCAGCAGTCGACTAGCGGGGGACCTTATTCCGTTCTTC.

The rearrangement joins TRBV11-3 to TRBJ1-1; 7 bases are a match to TRBD1. Germline CDR1 and CDR2: SGHNT and YENEEA. The junction had 4 bases not matched to a gene; V was cut back by 2 bases and J by 1 base. CDR3 size: 15 residues. The CDR3 region is CASSLQGGTNTEAFF. In DNA form, the CDR3 reads TGTGCCAGCAGCTTACAGGGGGGGACGAACACTGAAGCTTTCTTT.

This clone was seen a single time. The chain combines TRBV5-1 with TRBJ1-6, with unresolved D. The V gene lost 0 bases and the J gene lost 2 bases, with 9 bases spanning the gap. The length of the CDR3 is 16 residues. Germline CDR1 is SGHRS and CDR2 is YFSETQ. In DNA, the CDR3 is TGCGCCAGCAGCTTGGGTTCCCTTGCCTATAATTCACCCCTCCACTTT. It codes for CASSLGSLAYNSPLHF.

The chain combines TRBV28 with TRBJ2-7; D not certain. Germline V CDR1 and CDR2: MDHEN, SYDVKM. With 3 bases removed from V and 5 bases from J, the gap between germline ends came to 5 bases. The CDR3 spans 11 residues. Here the CDR3 DNA reads TGTGCCAGCAGTTTCGGAGACGAGCAGTACTTC. It yields the protein CASSFGDEQYF.

V gene TRBV29-1 combines with J gene TRBJ1-1; 11 bases agree with TRBD1. V lost 4 bases, J lost 3 bases, and 10 bases stayed unmatched. Germline V CDR1 and CDR2: SQVTM, ANQGSEA. This CDR3 comprises 16 residues. The CDR3 bases are TGCAGCGTTGTGGGTTGGACAGGGGGCCAGGACACTGAAGCTTTCTTT. Its protein is CSVVGWTGGQDTEAFF.

The chain has TRBV25-1 and TRBJ1-3; D is unresolved. The CDR3 contains 17 residues. Trimming cost V 1 base and J 0 bases, with 13 bases left between them. The germline V gene encodes CDR1 MGHDK and CDR2 SYGVNS. CDR3 residues: CASSESGSLSSGNTIYF. The CDR3 nucleotides read TGTGCCAGCAGTGAATCAGGCTCCCTGAGCTCTGGAAACACCATATATTTT.

The rearrangement joins TRBV7-2 to TRBJ2-3, with D possibly TRBD2 on 6 matching bases. This CDR3 contains 16 residues. Trimming removed 3 bases at V and 3 bases at J, with 16 bases between. Germline CDR1 and CDR2: SGHTA and FQGNSA. The chain's CDR3 is CASSLGGARRTDTQYF. For the CDR3, the DNA is TGTGCCAGCAGCTTGGGGGGAGCTAGAAGAACAGATACGCAGTATTTT.

The rearrangement joins TRBV10-3 to TRBJ2-7, with TRBD2 matching over 11 bases. The V gene's germline CDR1 is ENHRY and CDR2 SYGVKD. Unmatched junction bases numbered 7, after V lost 2 bases and J lost 1 base. CDR3 length: 17 amino acids. The CDR3 DNA reads as TGTGCCATCAGTGAGCCGGAGGGACTAGCGGAGTCCTACGAGCAGTACTTC. Protein sequence: CAISEPEGLAESYEQYF.